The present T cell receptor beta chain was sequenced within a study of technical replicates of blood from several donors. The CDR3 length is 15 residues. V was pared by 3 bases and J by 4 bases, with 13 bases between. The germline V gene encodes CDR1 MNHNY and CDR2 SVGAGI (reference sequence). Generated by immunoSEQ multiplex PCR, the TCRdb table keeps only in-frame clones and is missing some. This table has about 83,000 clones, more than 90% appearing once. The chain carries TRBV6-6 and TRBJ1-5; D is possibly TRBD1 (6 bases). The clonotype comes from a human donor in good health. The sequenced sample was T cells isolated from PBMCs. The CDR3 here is CASSYGGPQNQPQHF. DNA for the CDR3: TGTGCCAGCAGTTATGGGGGCCCCCAGAATCAGCCCCAGCATTTT.